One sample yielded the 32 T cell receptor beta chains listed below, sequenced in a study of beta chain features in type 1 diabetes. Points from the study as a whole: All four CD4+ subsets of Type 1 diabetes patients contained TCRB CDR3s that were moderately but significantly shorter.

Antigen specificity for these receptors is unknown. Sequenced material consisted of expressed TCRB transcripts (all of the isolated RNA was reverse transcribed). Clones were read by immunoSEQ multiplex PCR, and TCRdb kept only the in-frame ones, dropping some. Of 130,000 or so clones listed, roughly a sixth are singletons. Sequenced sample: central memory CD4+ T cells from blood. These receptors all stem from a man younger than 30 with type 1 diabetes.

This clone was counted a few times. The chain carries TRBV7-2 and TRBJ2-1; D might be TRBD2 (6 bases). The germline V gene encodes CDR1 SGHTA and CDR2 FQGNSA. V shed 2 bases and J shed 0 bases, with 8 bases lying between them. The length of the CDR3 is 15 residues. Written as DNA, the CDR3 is TGTGCCAGCAGCTTATATAGCGGCTCCTACAATGAGCAGTTCTTC. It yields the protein CASSLYSGSYNEQFF.

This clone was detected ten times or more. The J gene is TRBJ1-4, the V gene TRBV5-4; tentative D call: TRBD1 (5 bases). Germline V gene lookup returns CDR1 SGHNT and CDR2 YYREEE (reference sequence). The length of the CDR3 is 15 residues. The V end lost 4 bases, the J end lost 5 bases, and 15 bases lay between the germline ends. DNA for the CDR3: TGTGCCAGCAGCGCGAGTAGGGGTGCAAATGAAAAACTGTTTTTT. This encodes CASSASRGANEKLFF.

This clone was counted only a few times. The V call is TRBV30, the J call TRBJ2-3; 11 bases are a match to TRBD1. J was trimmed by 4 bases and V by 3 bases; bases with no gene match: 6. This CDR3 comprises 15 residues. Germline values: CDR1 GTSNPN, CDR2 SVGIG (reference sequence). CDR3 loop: CAWRKRDRGADTQYF. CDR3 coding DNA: TGTGCCTGGAGGAAACGGGACAGGGGGGCAGATACGCAGTATTTT.

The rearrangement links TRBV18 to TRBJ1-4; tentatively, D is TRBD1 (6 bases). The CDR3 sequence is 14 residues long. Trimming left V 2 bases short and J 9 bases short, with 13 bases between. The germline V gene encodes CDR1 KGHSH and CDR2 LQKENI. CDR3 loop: CASSPYRDYQKLFF. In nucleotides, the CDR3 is TGTGCCAGCTCACCATACAGGGATTACCAAAAACTGTTTTTT.

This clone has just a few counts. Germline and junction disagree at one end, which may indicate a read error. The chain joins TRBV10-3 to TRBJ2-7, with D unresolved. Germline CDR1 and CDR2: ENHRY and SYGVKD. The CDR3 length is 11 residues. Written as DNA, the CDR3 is TGTGCCAGCAGTTTAGGGCCGGCGAGGTACTTC. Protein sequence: CASSLGPARYF.

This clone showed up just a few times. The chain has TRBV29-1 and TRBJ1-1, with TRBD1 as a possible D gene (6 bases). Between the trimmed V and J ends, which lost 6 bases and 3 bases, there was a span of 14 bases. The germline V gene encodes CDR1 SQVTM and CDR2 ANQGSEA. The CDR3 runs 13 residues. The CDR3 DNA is TGCAGCGTCGGGACACGAAGGGACACTGAAGCTTTCTTT. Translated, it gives CSVGTRRDTEAFF.

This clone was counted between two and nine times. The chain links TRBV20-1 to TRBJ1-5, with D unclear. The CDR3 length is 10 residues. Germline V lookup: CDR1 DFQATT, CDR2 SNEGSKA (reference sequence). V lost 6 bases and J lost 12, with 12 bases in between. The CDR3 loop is CSAAGRDQHF. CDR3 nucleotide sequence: TGCAGTGCCGCGGGCCGGGACCAGCATTTT.

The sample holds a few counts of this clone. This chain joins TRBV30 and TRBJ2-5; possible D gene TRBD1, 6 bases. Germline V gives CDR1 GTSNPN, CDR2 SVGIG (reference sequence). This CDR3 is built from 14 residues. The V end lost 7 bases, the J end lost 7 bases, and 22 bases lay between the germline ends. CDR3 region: CAFNRAAPLRTQYF. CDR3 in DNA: TGTGCCTTTAACAGGGCGGCGCCTTTAAGGACCCAGTACTTC.

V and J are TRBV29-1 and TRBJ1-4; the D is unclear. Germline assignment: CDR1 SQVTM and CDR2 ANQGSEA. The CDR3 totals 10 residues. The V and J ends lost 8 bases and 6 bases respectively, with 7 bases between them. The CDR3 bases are TGCAGCTGCGGGGATGAAAAACTGTTTTTT. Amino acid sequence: CSCGDEKLFF.

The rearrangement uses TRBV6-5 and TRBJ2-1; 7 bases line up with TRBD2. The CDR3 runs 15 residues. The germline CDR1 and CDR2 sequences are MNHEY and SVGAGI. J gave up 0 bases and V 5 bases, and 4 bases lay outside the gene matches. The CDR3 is CASSTAGSSYNEQFF. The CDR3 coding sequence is TGTGCCAGCAGTACAGCGGGGAGCTCCTACAATGAGCAGTTCTTC.

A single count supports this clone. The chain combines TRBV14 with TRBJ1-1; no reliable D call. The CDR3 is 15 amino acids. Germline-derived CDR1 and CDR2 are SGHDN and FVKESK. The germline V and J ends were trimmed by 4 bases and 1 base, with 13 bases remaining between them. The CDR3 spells CASSPPSSWNTEAFF. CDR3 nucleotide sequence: TGTGCCAGCAGCCCCCCGAGTAGCTGGAACACTGAAGCTTTCTTT.

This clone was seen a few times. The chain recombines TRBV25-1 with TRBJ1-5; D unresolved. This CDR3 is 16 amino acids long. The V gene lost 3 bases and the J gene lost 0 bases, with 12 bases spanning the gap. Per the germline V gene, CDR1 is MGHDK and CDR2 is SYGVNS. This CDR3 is CASSEGREYSNQPQHF. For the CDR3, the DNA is TGTGCCAGCAGTGAGGGGAGGGAATATAGCAATCAGCCCCAGCATTTT. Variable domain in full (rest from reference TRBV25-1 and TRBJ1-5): EADIYQTPRYLVIGTGKKITLECSQTMGHDKMYWYQQDPGMELHLIHYSYGVNSTEKGDLSSESTVSRIRTEHFPLTLESARPSHTSQYLCASSEGREYSNQPQHFGDGTRLSIL.

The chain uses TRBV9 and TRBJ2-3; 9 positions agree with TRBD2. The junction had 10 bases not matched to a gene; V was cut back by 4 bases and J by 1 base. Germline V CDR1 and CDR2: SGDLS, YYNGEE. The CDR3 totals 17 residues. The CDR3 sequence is CASSPHPSGAGTDTQYF. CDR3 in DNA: TGTGCCAGCAGCCCCCACCCTAGCGGGGCGGGCACAGATACGCAGTATTTT.

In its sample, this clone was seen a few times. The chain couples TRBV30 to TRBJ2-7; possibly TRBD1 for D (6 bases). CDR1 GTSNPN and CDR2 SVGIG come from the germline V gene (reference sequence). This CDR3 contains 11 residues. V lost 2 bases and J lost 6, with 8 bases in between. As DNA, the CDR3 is TGTGCCTGGAGTCACAGGGTCGAGCAGTACTTC. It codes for CAWSHRVEQYF.

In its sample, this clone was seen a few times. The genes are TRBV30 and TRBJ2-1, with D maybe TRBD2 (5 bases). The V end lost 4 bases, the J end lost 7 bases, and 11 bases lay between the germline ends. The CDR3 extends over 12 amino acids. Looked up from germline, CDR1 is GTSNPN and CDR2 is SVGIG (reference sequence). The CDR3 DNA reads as TGTGCCTGGACAGAGCGGCCTAATGAGCAGTTCTTC. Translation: CAWTERPNEQFF.

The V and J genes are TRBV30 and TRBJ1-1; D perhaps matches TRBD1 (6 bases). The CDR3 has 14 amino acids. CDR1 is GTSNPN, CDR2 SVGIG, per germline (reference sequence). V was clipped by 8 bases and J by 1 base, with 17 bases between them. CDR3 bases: TGTGCCGGGACAACAAGAAAGGGGAACACTGAAGCTTTCTTT. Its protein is CAGTTRKGNTEAFF.

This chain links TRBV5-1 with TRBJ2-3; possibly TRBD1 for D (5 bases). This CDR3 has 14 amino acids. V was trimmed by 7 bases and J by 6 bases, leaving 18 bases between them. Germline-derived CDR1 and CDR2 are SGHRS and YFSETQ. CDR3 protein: CASSLAGQRDTQYF. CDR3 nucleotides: TGCGCCAGCTCACTGGCAGGACAACGGGATACGCAGTATTTT.

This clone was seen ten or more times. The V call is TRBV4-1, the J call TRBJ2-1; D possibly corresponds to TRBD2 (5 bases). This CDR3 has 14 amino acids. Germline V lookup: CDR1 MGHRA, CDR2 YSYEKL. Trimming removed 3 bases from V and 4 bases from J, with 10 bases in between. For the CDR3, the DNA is TGCGCCAGCAGCCATGCTAGCCCGTACAATGAGCAGTTCTTC. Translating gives CASSHASPYNEQFF.

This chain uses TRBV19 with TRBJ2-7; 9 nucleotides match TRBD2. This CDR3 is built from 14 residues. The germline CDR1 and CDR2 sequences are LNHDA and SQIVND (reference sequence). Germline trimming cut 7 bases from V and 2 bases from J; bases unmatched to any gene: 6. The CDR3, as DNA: TGTGCCAGTATGGATCTAGCGGGGCCCTACGAGCAGTACTTC. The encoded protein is CASMDLAGPYEQYF.

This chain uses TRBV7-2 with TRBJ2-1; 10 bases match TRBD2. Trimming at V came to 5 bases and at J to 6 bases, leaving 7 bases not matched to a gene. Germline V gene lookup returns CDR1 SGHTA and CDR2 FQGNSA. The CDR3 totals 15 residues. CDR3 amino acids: CASSRGLAKSNEQFF. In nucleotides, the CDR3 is TGTGCCAGCAGCCGGGGACTAGCGAAAAGCAATGAGCAGTTCTTC.

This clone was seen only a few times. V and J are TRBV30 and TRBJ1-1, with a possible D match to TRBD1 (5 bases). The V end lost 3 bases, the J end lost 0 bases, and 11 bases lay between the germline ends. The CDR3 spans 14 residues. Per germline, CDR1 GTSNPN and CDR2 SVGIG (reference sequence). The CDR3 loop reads CAWRRGNVNTEAFF. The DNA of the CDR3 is TGTGCCTGGAGGCGGGGGAACGTGAACACTGAAGCTTTCTTT.

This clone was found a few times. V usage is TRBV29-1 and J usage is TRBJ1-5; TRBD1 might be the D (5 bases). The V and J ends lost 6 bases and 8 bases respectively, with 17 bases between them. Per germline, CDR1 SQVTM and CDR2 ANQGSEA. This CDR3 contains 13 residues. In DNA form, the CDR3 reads TGCAGCGTCAATACAGGTAATGGGGAGCCCCAGCATTTT. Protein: CSVNTGNGEPQHF.

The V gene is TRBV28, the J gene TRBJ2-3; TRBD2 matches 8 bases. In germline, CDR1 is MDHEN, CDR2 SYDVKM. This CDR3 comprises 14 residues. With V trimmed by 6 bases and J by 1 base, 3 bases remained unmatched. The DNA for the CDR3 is TGTGCCAGCAGAGAGACTAGCGGCACAGATACGCAGTATTTT. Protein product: CASRETSGTDTQYF.

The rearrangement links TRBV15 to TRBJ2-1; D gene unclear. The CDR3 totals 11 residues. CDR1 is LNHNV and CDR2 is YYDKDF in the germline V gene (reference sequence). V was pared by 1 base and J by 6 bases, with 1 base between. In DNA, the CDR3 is TGTGCCACCAGCAGAGGCAATGAGCAGTTCTTC. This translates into CATSRGNEQFF.

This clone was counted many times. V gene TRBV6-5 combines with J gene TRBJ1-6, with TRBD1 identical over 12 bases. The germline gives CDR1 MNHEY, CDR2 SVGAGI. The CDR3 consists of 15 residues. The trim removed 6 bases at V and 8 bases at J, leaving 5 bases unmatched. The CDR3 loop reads CASSSGTGGYSPLHF. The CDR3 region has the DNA TGTGCCAGCAGCTCCGGGACAGGGGGCTATTCACCCCTCCACTTT.

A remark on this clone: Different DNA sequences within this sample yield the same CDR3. In DNA, the CDR3 is TGTGCCAGCAGCTTACGAGGGTCCAGCTCCTACAATGAGCAGTTCTTC. Translating gives CASSLRGSSSYNEQFF. The chain joins TRBV7-2 to TRBJ2-1; D is possibly TRBD2 (5 bases). Trimming pared 2 bases from V and 0 bases from J, leaving 11 bases between. Germline assignment: CDR1 SGHTA and CDR2 FQGNSA. CDR3 size: 16 residues.

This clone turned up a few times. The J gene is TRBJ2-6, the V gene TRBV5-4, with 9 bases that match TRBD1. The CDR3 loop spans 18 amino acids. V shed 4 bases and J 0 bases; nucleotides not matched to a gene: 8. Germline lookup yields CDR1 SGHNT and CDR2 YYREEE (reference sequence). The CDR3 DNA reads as TGTGCCAGCAGCGCAACAGGGGGCCCTGCCTCTGGGGCCAACGTCCTGACTTTC. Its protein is CASSATGGPASGANVLTF.

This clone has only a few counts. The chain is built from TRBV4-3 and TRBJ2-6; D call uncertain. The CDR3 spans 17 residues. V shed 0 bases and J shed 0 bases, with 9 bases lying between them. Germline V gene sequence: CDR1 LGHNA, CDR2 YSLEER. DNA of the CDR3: TGCGCCAGCAGCCAAGACCCGAGGTCCTCTGGGGCCAACGTCCTGACTTTC. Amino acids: CASSQDPRSSGANVLTF.

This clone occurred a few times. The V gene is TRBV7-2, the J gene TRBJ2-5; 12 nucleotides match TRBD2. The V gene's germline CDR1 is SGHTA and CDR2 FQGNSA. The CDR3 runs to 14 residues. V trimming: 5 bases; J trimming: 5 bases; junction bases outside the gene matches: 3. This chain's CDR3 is CASSNGLAGETQYF. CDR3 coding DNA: TGTGCCAGCAGCAACGGACTAGCGGGGGAGACCCAGTACTTC.

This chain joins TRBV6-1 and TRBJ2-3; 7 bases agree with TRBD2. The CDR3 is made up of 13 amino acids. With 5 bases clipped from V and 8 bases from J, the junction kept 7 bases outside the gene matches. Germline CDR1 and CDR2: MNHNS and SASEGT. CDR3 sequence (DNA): TGTGCCAGCAGTCTAACTAGCGTCGGTACGCAGTATTTT. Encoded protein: CASSLTSVGTQYF.

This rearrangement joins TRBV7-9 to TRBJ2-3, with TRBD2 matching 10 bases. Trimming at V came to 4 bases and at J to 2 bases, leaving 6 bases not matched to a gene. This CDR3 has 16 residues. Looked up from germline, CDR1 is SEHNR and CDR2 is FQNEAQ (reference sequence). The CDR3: CASSWPGLATTDTQYF. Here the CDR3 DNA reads TGTGCCAGCAGCTGGCCGGGACTAGCGACCACAGATACGCAGTATTTT.

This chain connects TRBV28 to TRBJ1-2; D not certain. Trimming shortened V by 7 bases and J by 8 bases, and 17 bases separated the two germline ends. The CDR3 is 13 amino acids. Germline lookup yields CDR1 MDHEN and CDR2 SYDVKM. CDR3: CASTIGGNPGYTF. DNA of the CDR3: TGTGCCAGCACCATCGGTGGTAATCCCGGCTACACCTTC.